The rows below give T cell receptor beta chains drawn from one sample of a study of cytomegalovirus exposure and HLA in healthy donors. The protocol was immunoSEQ multiplex PCR, while the TCRdb copy is restricted to in-frame clones and leaves out a portion. The profile shows around 82,000 clones, 78% of them singletons. The sequenced sample was PBMCs. The receptors shown here come from a male donor in good health and CMV-seropositive. Both conserved end residues are part of each CDR3.

v_call	j_call	cdr3_aa
TRBV6-4	TRBJ1-2	CASSDSARDRGLHGYTF
TRBV28	TRBJ1-5	CASSSDRGPRGQPQHF
TRBV14	TRBJ2-3	CASSQLGLAGVADTQYF
TRBV15	TRBJ2-7	CATSRETGTFSSYEQYF
TRBV2	TRBJ2-7	CASSWRVTYEQYF
TRBV2	TRBJ2-3	CASSVSPSGDTQYF
TRBV7-3	TRBJ2-1	CASSPGTIPGEQFF
TRBV9	TRBJ1-3	CASSRSSTASGNTIYF
TRBV5-5	TRBJ1-2	CASSLGRGANYGYTF
TRBV11-2	TRBJ2-7	CASSLTSGSHEIYEQYF
TRBV4-2	TRBJ2-3	CASSPGHGTDTQYF
TRBV18	TRBJ1-4	CASSPGADTNEKLFF
TRBV5-1	TRBJ1-2	CASSLAGTGVGYTF
TRBV5-6	TRBJ2-7	CASSLGLADYEQYF
TRBV7-2	TRBJ2-7	CASSERAGPYEQYF
TRBV7-9	TRBJ2-3	CASSLFGGGGGADTQYF
TRBV5-4	TRBJ1-5	CASSLDRGRGPQHF
TRBV5-1	TRBJ2-7	CASSSGTGIYEQYF
TRBV5-6	TRBJ1-1	CASSLVGGGRSEAFF
TRBV19	TRBJ2-7	CASSIGAGGGEQYF
TRBV6-1	TRBJ1-2	CASSVYSEGDYGYTF
TRBV6-5	TRBJ1-5	CASSSLWGGNQPQHF